This record concerns one TCR beta chain sequence. This entry comes from a study of blood T cell repertoires in COVID-19. Study context: The origin of the acute and convalescent COVID-19 samples was the United States, Italy and Spain. From T cells, B-cell-depleted T cells, or PBMCs came the material, which was cDNA or gDNA.

In the authors' workflow: Estimation of nucleated cell counts relied on the amplification of reference gene primers. Sequencing used immunoSEQ multiplex PCR; TCRdb keeps in-frame clones, though not all of them. D and trimming were read from the DNA, whereas the V and J calls and clone size are those reported in that table. The table lists roughly 260,000 clones, about 90% of them singletons. Seattle researchers signed up patients amid active infection and tracked them longitudinally. The sequence came from a person between 18 and 35 years old with COVID-19, enrolled during active disease. The specimen sequenced was peripheral blood.

Here the CDR3 reads CASGRSSGNTIYF. In DNA, the CDR3 is TGTGCCAGCGGGAGGAGCTCTGGAAACACCATATATTTT. The chain has TRBV9 and TRBJ1-3, with no clear D. CDR1 is SGDLS, CDR2 YYNGEE, per germline. V gave up 7 bases and J gave up 0 bases, with 8 bases separating them. The CDR3 sequence is 13 residues long.